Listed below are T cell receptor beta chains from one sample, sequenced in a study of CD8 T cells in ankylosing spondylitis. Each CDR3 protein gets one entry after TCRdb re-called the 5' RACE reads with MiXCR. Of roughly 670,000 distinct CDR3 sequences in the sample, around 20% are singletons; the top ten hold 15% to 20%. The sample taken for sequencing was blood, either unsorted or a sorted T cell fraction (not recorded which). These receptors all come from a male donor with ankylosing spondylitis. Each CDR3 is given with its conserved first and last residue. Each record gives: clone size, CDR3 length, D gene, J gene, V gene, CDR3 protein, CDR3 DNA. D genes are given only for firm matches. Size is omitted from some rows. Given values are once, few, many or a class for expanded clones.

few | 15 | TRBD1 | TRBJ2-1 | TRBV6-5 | CASSSLGTGANEQFF | TGTGCCAGCAGTTCCCTCGGGACAGGGGCAAATGAGCAGTTCTTC
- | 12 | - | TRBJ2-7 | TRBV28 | CASGNRVSEQYF | TGTGCCAGCGGTAACAGAGTATCCGAGCAGTACTTC
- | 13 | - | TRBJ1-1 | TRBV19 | CASRWTVATEAFF | TGTGCCAGTAGGTGGACGGTGGCCACTGAAGCTTTCTTT
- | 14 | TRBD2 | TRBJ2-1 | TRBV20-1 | CSATGTTFYNEQFF | TGCAGTGCAACCGGGACTACCTTTTACAATGAGCAGTTCTTC
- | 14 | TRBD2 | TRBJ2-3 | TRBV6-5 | CASSSGGSSDTQYF | TGTGCCAGCAGTTCGGGCGGGAGCTCAGATACGCAGTATTTT
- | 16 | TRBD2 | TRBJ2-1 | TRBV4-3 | CASSLYSGLEGDEQFF | TGCGCCAGCAGCCTATATAGCGGGCTAGAGGGAGATGAGCAGTTCTTC
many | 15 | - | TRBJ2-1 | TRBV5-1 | CASSLQGSQVGEQFF | TGCGCCAGCAGCTTGCAAGGTTCCCAAGTGGGGGAGCAGTTCTTC
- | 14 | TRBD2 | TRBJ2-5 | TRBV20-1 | CSASSSGSSETQYF | TGCAGTGCTAGTTCTAGCGGGAGCTCGGAGACCCAGTACTTC
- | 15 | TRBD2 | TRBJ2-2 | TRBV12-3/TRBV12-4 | CASSRGGLDTGELFF | TGTGCCAGCAGTCGGGGGGGTTTGGACACCGGGGAGCTGTTTTTT
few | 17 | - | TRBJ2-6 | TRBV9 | CASSASVLKSGANVLTF | TGTGCCAGCAGCGCCTCCGTTCTCAAATCTGGGGCCAACGTCCTGACTTTC
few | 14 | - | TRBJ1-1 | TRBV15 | CATSREGRMTEAFF | TGTGCCACCAGCAGAGAGGGGCGGATGACTGAAGCTTTCTTT
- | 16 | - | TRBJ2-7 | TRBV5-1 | CASSLARIGDSYEQYF | TGCGCCAGCAGCTTGGCCCGGATCGGGGACTCCTACGAGCAGTACTTC
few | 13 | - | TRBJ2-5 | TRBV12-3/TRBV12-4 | CASSLAVGGSQYF | TGTGCCAGCAGTTTAGCCGTTGGGGGGTCCCAGTACTTC
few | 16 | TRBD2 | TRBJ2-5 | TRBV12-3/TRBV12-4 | CASSYSLAGPQETQYF | TGTGCCAGCAGTTACTCTCTAGCGGGGCCCCAAGAGACCCAGTACTTC
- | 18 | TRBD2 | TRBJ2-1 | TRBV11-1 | CASSFGSGGPPSIAEQFF | TGTGCCAGCAGTTTCGGTAGCGGGGGGCCACCCTCCATCGCCGAGCAGTTCTTC
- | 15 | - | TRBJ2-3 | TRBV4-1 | CASSPPRGDMDTQYF | TGCGCCAGCAGCCCCCCCCGGGGAGATATGGATACGCAGTATTTT
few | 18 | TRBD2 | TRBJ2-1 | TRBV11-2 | CASSLEGLAVSSYNEQFF | TGTGCCAGCAGCTTAGAAGGACTAGCGGTGAGCTCCTACAATGAGCAGTTCTTC
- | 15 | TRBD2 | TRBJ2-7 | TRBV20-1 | CSASSGTASSYEQYF | TGCAGTGCAAGTAGCGGGACTGCAAGCTCCTACGAGCAGTACTTC
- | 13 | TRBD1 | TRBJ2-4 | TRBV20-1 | CSAQQGAGNIQYF | TGCAGTGCTCAACAGGGGGCGGGAAACATTCAGTACTTC
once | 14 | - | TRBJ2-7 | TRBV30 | CAHSSDLRTYEQYF | TGTGCCCATTCGTCGGACTTAAGAACCTACGAGCAGTACTTC
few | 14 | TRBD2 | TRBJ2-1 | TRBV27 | CASKASGLYNEQFF | TGTGCCAGCAAGGCTAGCGGCCTATACAATGAGCAGTTCTTC
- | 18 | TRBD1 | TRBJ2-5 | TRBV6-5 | CASSYSKPTGYGLETQYF | TGTGCCAGCAGTTACTCGAAACCGACAGGGTATGGATTGGAGACCCAGTACTTC
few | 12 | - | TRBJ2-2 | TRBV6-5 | CASSYPAGELFF | TGTGCCAGCAGTTACCCGGCCGGGGAGCTGTTTTTT
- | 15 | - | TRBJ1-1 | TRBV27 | CASSPFDFMNTEAFF | TGTGCCAGCAGTCCATTCGATTTCATGAACACTGAAGCTTTCTTT
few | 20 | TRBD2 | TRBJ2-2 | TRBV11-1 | CASSLTRTSGGREYTGELFF | TGTGCCAGCAGCTTAACGAGAACTAGCGGGGGCCGGGAGTACACCGGGGAGCTGTTTTTT
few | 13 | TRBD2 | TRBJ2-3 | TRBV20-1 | CSAKAGGPDTQYF | TGCAGTGCTAAAGCGGGGGGACCAGATACGCAGTATTTT
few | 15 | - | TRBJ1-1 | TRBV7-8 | CASSLAGDLNTEAFF | TGTGCCAGCAGCTTAGCTGGGGACTTGAACACTGAAGCTTTCTTT
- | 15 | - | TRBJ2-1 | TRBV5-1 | CASSLAMSSYNEQFF | TGCGCCAGCAGCTTGGCGATGAGCTCCTACAATGAGCAGTTCTTC
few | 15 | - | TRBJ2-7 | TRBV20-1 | CSARDSGSGSYEQYF | TGCAGTGCTAGAGATAGCGGTAGCGGTTCCTACGAGCAGTACTTC
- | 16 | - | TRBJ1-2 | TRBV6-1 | CASTERARGPLYGYTF | TGTGCCAGCACAGAACGGGCCCGAGGACCTCTCTATGGCTACACCTTC
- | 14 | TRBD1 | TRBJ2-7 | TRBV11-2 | CASSLEDRDYEQYF | TGTGCCAGCAGCTTAGAGGACAGGGACTACGAGCAGTACTTC
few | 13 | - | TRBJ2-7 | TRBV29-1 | CSVEAGQPLEQYF | TGCAGCGTTGAGGCGGGCCAGCCTCTTGAGCAGTACTTC
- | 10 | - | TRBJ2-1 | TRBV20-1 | CSASAREQFF | TGCAGTGCTAGCGCGCGGGAGCAGTTCTTC
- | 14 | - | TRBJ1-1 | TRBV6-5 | CASSWGTTDTEAFF | TGTGCCAGCAGTTGGGGTACCACTGACACTGAAGCTTTCTTT
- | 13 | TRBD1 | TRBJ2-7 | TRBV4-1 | CASSQDWGQKQYF | TGCGCCAGCAGCCAAGATTGGGGACAGAAGCAGTACTTC
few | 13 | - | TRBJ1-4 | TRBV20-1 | CSARQTTNEKLFF | TGCAGTGCTAGACAGACAACTAATGAAAAACTGTTTTTT
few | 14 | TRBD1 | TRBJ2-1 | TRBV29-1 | CSVEPRDRENEQFF | TGCAGCGTTGAACCCCGGGACAGGGAAAATGAGCAGTTCTTC
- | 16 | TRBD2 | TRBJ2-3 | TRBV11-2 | CASSPPLAGSTDTQYF | TGTGCCAGCAGCCCTCCCCTAGCGGGAAGCACAGATACGCAGTATTTT
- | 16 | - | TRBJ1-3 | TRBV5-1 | CASSEWGALSGNTTYF | TGCGCCAGCAGCGAGTGGGGAGCCCTCTCTGGAAACACCACATATTTT
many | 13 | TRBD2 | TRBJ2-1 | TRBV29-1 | CSGRPAGGTEQFF | TGCAGCGGACGACCAGCGGGGGGGACTGAGCAGTTCTTC
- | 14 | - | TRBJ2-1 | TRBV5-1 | CASSLGGLYNEQFF | TGCGCCAGCAGCTTGGGTGGTCTCTACAATGAGCAGTTCTTC
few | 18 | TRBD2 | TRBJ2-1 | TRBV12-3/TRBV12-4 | CASRGASGSLSSYNEQFF | TGTGCCAGCAGGGGGGCTAGCGGGAGTCTGAGCTCCTACAATGAGCAGTTCTTC
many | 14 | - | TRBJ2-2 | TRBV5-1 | CASSLASGTGELFF | TGCGCCAGCAGCTTGGCGAGTGGGACCGGGGAGCTGTTTTTT
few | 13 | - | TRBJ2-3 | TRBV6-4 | CASSHGGEDTQYF | TGTGCCAGCAGCCACGGGGGAGAGGATACGCAGTATTTT
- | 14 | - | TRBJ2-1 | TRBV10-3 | CAISEQGGYNEQFF | TGTGCCATCAGTGAGCAGGGTGGTTACAATGAGCAGTTCTTC
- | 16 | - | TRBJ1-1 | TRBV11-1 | CASSLVAGTFNTEAFF | TGTGCCAGCAGCTTAGTAGCAGGGACGTTCAACACTGAAGCTTTCTTT
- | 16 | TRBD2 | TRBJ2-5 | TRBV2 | CASSRTTSGSGETQYF | TGTGCCAGCAGTCGGACGACTAGCGGGAGTGGGGAGACCCAGTACTTC
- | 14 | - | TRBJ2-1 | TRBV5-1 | CASSAGQIRNEQFF | TGCGCCAGCAGTGCGGGACAGATACGTAATGAGCAGTTCTTC
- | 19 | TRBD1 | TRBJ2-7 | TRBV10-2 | CASSDGGTGKALTSYEQYF | TGCGCCAGCAGTGATGGCGGGACAGGGAAAGCTCTAACATCCTACGAGCAGTACTTC
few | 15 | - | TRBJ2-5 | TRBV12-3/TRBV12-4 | CASSSHGEAQETQYF | TGTGCCAGCAGTTCCCACGGGGAGGCTCAAGAGACCCAGTACTTC